A single sample is the source of the 8 T cell receptor beta chains below, sequenced in a study of Ad26.COV2.S vaccination and SARS-CoV-2 variants. The treatment was: roughly 20 received Ad26.COV2.S at low or high dose, single or two shots; a few received placebo; per-sample allocation not given. Collection of the samples took place on day 63 after the first injection of vaccine or placebo. TCRdb keeps only in-frame clones here, not all; method: immunoSEQ multiplex PCR. This table holds 400,000 or so clones, 80% to 90% found once. This specimen consisted of peripheral blood, obtained in a trial of Ad26.COV2.S vaccine versus placebo. These receptors all come from a person between 18 and 65 years old who received the Ad26.COV2.S COVID-19 vaccine or a placebo.

CDR3 DNA sequence: TGTGCCAGCAGCTTAGGTCAGGAGAACACTGAAGCTTTCTTT. The encoded protein is CASSLGQENTEAFF. The chain uses TRBV7-9 and TRBJ1-1; D not resolved. The CDR3 is 14 residues long. V dropped 1 base and J dropped 1 base, with 7 bases sitting between them. Per germline, CDR1 SEHNR and CDR2 FQNEAQ (reference sequence).

V and J are TRBV5-1 and TRBJ1-4; D gene unclear. The CDR3 consists of 15 residues. Germline CDR1 and CDR2: SGHRS and YFSETQ. Trimming took 2 bases from V and 3 from J, leaving 11 bases between them. Here the CDR3 reads CASSFLGNPNEKLFF. CDR3 bases: TGCGCCAGCAGCTTCCTGGGGAATCCTAATGAAAAACTGTTTTTT.

This chain uses TRBV9 with TRBJ1-2, with 8 positions matching TRBD1. CDR3 length: 14 residues. CDR1 and CDR2 (germline): SGDLS, YYNGEE. Trimming took 0 bases from V and 5 from J; bases not matched to a gene: 3. This CDR3 is CASSVVGQGYGYTF. The CDR3 DNA is TGTGCCAGCAGCGTAGTAGGACAGGGATATGGCTACACCTTC.

This sequence joins TRBV15 and TRBJ2-2; unclear D gene. V gave up 3 bases and J gave up 0 bases, with 17 bases separating them. The CDR3 covers 18 residues. The germline V gene has CDR1 LNHNV and CDR2 YYDKDF (reference sequence). CDR3 protein: CATSSLLGAPANTGELFF. The CDR3 DNA reads as TGTGCCACCAGCAGCTTGCTTGGTGCGCCGGCGAACACCGGGGAGCTGTTTTTT. The variable domain in full, with the rest retrieved from reference TRBV15 and TRBJ2-2, is DAMVIQNPRYQVTQFGKPVTLSCSQTLNHNVMYWYQQKSSQAPKLLFHYYDKDFNNEADTPDNFQSRRPNTSFCFLDIRSPGLGDTAMYLCATSSLLGAPANTGELFFGEGSRLTVL.

The genes are TRBV19 and TRBJ2-2; D not certain. Germline V gene data show CDR1 as LNHDA and CDR2 as SQIVND (reference sequence). Trimming left V 6 bases short and J 3 bases short, with 8 bases between. CDR3 size: 13 residues. CDR3 protein: CASRYPDTGELFF. CDR3 coding DNA: TGTGCCAGTAGGTACCCTGACACCGGGGAGCTGTTTTTT.

The chain uses TRBV7-8 and TRBJ1-2, with D perhaps matching TRBD1 (5 bases). The V end was cut by 0 bases, the J end by 7 bases, with 21 bases between. CDR1 is SGHVS, CDR2 FQNEAQ, per germline. CDR3 length: 17 amino acids. CDR3 region: CASSLATKGRPRSGYTF. CDR3 coding DNA: TGTGCCAGCAGCTTAGCGACCAAGGGACGGCCTAGGAGTGGCTACACCTTC.

This rearrangement joins TRBV9 to TRBJ1-1; D is ambiguous. Trimming removed 6 bases from V and 4 bases from J, with 22 bases in between. Germline V gene sequence: CDR1 SGDLS, CDR2 YYNGEE. The CDR3 consists of 16 residues. CDR3 sequence reads: CASTLGQTPGSTEAFF. Written as DNA, the CDR3 is TGTGCCAGCACCTTAGGTCAGACCCCGGGGAGCACTGAAGCTTTCTTT.

The gene calls are TRBV19 and TRBJ1-3, with D unresolved. The V gene lost 3 bases and the J gene lost 9 bases, with 27 bases spanning the gap. Germline V gives CDR1 LNHDA, CDR2 SQIVND (reference sequence). This CDR3 is 18 amino acids long. The CDR3 spells CASSIQLTAERVPPTIYF. CDR3 DNA: TGTGCCAGTAGTATTCAACTGACCGCCGAAAGGGTTCCCCCCACCATATATTTT.